The 5 T cell receptor beta chains below all came from one sample that was sequenced in a study of blood T cell repertoires in COVID-19. Data came from immunoSEQ multiplex PCR; TCRdb stores just in-frame clones and leaves some out. Among about 400,000 clones listed, about 90% were seen once. Specimen: PBMCs or T cells enriched from blood (not recorded which). Receptor source: a woman aged 25 to 39 who had recovered from COVID-19.

The chain has TRBV2 and TRBJ1-6, with D hard to call. CDR1 is SNHLY, CDR2 FYNNEI, per germline. The CDR3 loop spans 15 amino acids. The V and J ends lost 4 bases and 0 bases respectively, with 7 bases between them. CDR3 DNA sequence: TGTGCCAGCAGTGGCGAAAGCTCCTATAATTCACCCCTCCACTTT. Amino acids: CASSGESSYNSPLHF.

Of note for this clone: The sample carries other DNA sequences with the same CDR3. This CDR3 is CASSVESSGGSSYEQYF. Written as DNA, the CDR3 is TGTGCCAGCAGCGTAGAGTCTTCAGGGGGCTCGAGCTACGAGCAGTACTTC. The chain uses TRBV9 and TRBJ2-7; 8 nucleotides match TRBD1. V lost 0 bases and J lost 3; bases outside the gene matches: 11. Germline CDR1 and CDR2: SGDLS and YYNGEE. This CDR3 has 17 amino acids.

CDR3 region: CASRTTEAFF. CDR3 DNA sequence: TGTGCCAGCCGAACAACTGAAGCTTTCTTT. The rearrangement joins TRBV6-5 to TRBJ1-1; D is unresolved. The CDR3 sequence is 10 residues long. CDR1 and CDR2 (germline): MNHEY, SVGAGI. Trimming removed 8 bases at V and 5 bases at J, with 6 bases between.

This sequence joins TRBV28 and TRBJ2-3, with a weak D call TRBD1 (6 bases). This CDR3 has 13 residues. V was pared by 4 bases and J by 4 bases, with 9 bases between. Germline CDR1 MDHEN, CDR2 SYDVKM. This chain's CDR3 is CASSSNRADTQYF. The CDR3 DNA reads as TGTGCCAGCAGTTCTAACAGGGCAGATACGCAGTATTTT.

The chain employs TRBV2 and TRBJ2-3; TRBD2 is a possible D gene (5 bases). Trimming left V 6 bases short and J 1 base short, with 17 bases between. Germline-derived CDR1 and CDR2 are SNHLY and FYNNEI. The CDR3 sequence is 16 residues long. The DNA of the CDR3 is TGTGCCAGCAGGAGGGTAGAGCGGTGGGGCACAGATACGCAGTATTTT. It encodes CASRRVERWGTDTQYF.